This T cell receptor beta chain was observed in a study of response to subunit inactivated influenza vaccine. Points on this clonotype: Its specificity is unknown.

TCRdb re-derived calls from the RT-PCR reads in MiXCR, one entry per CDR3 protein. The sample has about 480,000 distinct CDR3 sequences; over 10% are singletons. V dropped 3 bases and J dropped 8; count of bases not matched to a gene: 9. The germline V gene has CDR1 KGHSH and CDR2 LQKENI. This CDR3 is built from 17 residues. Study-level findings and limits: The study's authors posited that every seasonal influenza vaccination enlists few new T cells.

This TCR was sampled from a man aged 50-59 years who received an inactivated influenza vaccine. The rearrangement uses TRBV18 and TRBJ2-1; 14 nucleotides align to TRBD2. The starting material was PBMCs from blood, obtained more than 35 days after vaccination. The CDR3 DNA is TGTGCCAGCTCACCCGGGACTAGCGGGAGCCTTGGGTATGAGCAGTTCTTC. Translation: CASSPGTSGSLGYEQFF. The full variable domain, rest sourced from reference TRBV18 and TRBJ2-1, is NAGVMQNPRHLVRRRGQEARLRCSPMKGHSHVYWYRQLPEEGLKFMVYLQKENIIDESGMPKERFSAEFPKEGPSILRIQQVVRGDSAAYFCASSPGTSGSLGYEQFFGPGTRLTVL.